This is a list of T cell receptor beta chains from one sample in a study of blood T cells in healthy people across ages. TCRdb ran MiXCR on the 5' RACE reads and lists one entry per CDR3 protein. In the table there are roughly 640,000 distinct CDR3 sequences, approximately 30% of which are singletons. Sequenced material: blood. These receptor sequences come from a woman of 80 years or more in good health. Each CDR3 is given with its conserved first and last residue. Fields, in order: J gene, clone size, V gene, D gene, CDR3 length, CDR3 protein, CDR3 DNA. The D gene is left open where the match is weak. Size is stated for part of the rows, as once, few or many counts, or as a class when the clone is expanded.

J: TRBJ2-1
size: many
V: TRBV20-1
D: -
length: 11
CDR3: CSASWRREQFF
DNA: TGCAGTGCTAGTTGGAGGCGGGAGCAGTTCTTC

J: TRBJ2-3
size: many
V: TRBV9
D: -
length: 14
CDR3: CASSVGPGADTQYF
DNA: TGTGCCAGCAGCGTAGGACCGGGGGCAGATACGCAGTATTTT

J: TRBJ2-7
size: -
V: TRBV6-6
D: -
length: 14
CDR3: CASSYSRGGSEQYF
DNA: TGTGCCAGCAGTTACTCGAGGGGGGGGAGCGAGCAGTACTTC

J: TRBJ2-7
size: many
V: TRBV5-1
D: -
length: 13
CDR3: CASSSAGVNEQYF
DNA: TGCGCCAGCAGCTCGGCAGGGGTCAACGAGCAGTACTTC

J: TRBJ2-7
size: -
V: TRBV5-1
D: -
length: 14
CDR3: CASSPSIASYEQYF
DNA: TGCGCCAGCAGCCCCTCTATCGCCAGCTACGAGCAGTACTTC

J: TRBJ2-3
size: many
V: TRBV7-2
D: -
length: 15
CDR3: CASSLSISSTDTQYF
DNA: TGTGCCAGCAGCTTATCGATCAGTAGCACAGATACGCAGTATTTT

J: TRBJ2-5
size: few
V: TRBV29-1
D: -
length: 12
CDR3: CSVGHTQETQYF
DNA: TGCAGCGTTGGGCACACCCAAGAGACCCAGTACTTC

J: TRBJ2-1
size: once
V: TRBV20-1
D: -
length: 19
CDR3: CSARDRIVRRRAPYNEQFF
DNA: TGCAGTGCTAGAGATCGTATAGTAAGGCGGAGGGCGCCCTACAATGAGCAGTTCTTC

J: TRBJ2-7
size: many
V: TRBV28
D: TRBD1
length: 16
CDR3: CASRLDRGSLLYEQYF
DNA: TGTGCCAGCAGACTGGACAGGGGGAGTCTACTCTACGAGCAGTACTTC

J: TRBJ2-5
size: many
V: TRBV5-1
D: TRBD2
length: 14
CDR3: CASSKGLLQETQYF
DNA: TGCGCCAGCAGCAAGGGACTACTCCAAGAGACCCAGTACTTC

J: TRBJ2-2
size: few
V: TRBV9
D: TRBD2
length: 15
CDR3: CASNPTGGATGELFF
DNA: TGTGCCAGCAACCCTACCGGGGGGGCCACAGGGGAGCTGTTTTTT

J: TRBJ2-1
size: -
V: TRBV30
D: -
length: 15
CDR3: CAWSKGVSSYNEQFF
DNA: TGTGCCTGGAGTAAAGGGGTGAGCTCCTACAATGAGCAGTTCTTC

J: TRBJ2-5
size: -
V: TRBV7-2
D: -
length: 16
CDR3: CVSSLDSSSRGETQYF
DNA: TGTGTCAGCAGCTTAGACAGCAGTTCGCGGGGAGAGACCCAGTACTTC

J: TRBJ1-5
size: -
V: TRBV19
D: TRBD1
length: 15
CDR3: CASSPNRGQVQPQHF
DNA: TGTGCCAGTAGTCCCAACAGGGGGCAAGTACAGCCCCAGCATTTT

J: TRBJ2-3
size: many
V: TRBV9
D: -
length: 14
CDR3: CASSRGVPADTQYF
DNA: TGTGCCAGCAGCAGAGGGGTCCCCGCAGATACGCAGTATTTT

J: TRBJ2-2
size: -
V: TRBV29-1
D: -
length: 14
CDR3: CSVADRRRTGELFF
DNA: TGCAGCGTCGCAGATCGACGGAGAACCGGGGAGCTGTTTTTT

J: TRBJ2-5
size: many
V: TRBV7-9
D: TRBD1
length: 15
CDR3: CASSLQPGQQETQYF
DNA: TGTGCCAGCAGCCTACAACCGGGACAGCAAGAGACCCAGTACTTC

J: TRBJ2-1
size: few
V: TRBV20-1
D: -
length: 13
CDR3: CSAMRFANNEQFF
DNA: TGCAGTGCTATGAGATTCGCGAACAATGAGCAGTTCTTC

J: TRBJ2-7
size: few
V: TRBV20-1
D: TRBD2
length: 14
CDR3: CSAKDRGVPKEQYF
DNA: TGCAGTGCAAAGGACCGGGGGGTCCCTAAGGAGCAGTACTTC

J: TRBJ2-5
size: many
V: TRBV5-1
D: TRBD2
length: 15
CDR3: CASSRGTSGRETQYF
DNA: TGCGCCAGCAGCAGAGGGACTAGCGGGCGAGAGACCCAGTACTTC

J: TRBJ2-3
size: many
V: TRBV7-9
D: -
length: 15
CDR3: CASSPVRQGTDTQYF
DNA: TGTGCCAGCAGCCCCGTCCGCCAAGGCACAGATACGCAGTATTTT

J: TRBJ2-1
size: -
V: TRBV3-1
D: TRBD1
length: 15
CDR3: CASSQDRAGTETQFF
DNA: TGTGCCAGTAGCCAAGATCGAGCAGGGACAGAGACCCAGTTCTTC

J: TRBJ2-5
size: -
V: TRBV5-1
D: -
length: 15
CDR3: CATTTGQERLGEQYF
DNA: TGCGCCACCACCACCGGGCAGGAGCGGTTGGGGGAGCAGTACTTC

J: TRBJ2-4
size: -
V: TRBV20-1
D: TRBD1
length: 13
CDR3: CSARTGTVGIQYF
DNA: TGCAGTGCCCGGACCGGGACAGTAGGCATTCAGTACTTC

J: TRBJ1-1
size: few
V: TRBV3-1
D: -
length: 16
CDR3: CASSPVGRSWDTEAFF
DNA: TGTGCCAGCAGCCCCGTGGGGCGCAGTTGGGACACTGAAGCTTTCTTT

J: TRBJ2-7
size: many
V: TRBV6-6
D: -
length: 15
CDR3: CASSPRFGAPSEQYF
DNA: TGTGCCAGCAGCCCCAGGTTTGGTGCCCCCTCCGAGCAGTACTTC

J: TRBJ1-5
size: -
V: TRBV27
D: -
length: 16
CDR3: CASRTRRVRSNQPQHF
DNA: TGTGCCAGCAGGACCCGACGAGTTAGGAGCAATCAGCCCCAGCATTTT

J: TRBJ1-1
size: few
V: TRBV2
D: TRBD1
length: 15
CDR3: CASSETGGLRSEAFF
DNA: TGTGCCAGCAGTGAAACAGGGGGCTTGAGATCAGAAGCTTTCTTT

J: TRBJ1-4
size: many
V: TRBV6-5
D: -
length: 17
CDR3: CASSYSLRGPPDEKLFF
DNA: TGTGCCAGCAGTTACTCCTTACGGGGACCCCCCGACGAAAAACTGTTTTTT

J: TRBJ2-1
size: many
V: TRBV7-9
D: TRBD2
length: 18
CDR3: CASSSIAGARSSYNEQFF
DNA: TGTGCCAGCAGTTCGATAGCGGGGGCCAGGAGCTCCTACAATGAGCAGTTCTTC

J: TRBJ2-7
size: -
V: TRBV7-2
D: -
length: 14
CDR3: CASSSGGLYNEQYF
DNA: TGTGCCAGCAGCTCGGGGGGCCTATACAATGAGCAGTACTTC

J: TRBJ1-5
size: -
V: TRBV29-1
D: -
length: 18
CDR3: CSVGLQRTATRSNQPQHF
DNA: TGCAGCGTTGGTCTACAAAGGACAGCGACGAGGAGCAATCAGCCCCAGCATTTT

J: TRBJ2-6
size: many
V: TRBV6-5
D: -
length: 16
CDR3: CASSYEQSSGANVLTF
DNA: TGTGCCAGCAGTTACGAACAGAGCTCTGGGGCCAACGTCCTGACTTTC

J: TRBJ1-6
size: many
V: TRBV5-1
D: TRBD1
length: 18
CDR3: CASSVQGTTAPILSPLHF
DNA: TGCGCCAGCAGCGTACAGGGGACGACGGCGCCCATACTTTCACCCCTCCACTTT

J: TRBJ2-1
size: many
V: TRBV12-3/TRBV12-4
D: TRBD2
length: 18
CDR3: CASSPGTSGGASYNEQFF
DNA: TGTGCCAGCAGCCCCGGGACTAGCGGGGGGGCCAGCTACAATGAGCAGTTCTTC

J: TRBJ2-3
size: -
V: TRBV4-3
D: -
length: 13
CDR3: CASSQELMDTQYF
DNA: TGCGCCAGCAGCCAAGAGTTGATGGATACGCAGTATTTT

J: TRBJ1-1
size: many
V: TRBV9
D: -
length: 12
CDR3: CASSVADTEAFF
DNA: TGTGCCAGCAGCGTAGCCGACACTGAAGCTTTCTTT